This TCR beta chain is from a study of blood T cells in healthy people across ages. General observations from the study: TCR beta diversity was tightly associated with the proportion of naive T cells.

Germline V lookup: CDR1 MNHEY, CDR2 SMNVEV (reference sequence). Trimming left V 3 bases short and J 4 bases short, with 15 bases between. The CDR3 has 15 amino acids. This clonotype was counted at least ten times. Its antigen is still unknown. Then a second PCR, running about 6 to 12 cycles, was carried out with a sample-barcoded 5' primer and a J-beta primer mix. Each CDR3 protein gets one entry after TCRdb re-called the 5' RACE reads with MiXCR. The data show just under 550,000 distinct CDR3 sequences, less than 25% seen once. The amount of total RNA extracted per sample was at least 5.5 micrograms. The same data also went into a second study, on T cells of mothers and their children. This second study says: There were over 9.5 million TCR beta CDR3 reads from each mother and about 3 million from each child.

The V call is TRBV27, the J call TRBJ1-1, with D possibly being TRBD1 (5 bases). The receptor's source is a boy aged 5-17 years in good health. Sequencing was performed on blood. CDR3 nucleotides: TGTGCCAGCAGTTTGGCCTGGGACGGAAGCACTGAAGCTTTCTTT. It yields the protein CASSLAWDGSTEAFF.